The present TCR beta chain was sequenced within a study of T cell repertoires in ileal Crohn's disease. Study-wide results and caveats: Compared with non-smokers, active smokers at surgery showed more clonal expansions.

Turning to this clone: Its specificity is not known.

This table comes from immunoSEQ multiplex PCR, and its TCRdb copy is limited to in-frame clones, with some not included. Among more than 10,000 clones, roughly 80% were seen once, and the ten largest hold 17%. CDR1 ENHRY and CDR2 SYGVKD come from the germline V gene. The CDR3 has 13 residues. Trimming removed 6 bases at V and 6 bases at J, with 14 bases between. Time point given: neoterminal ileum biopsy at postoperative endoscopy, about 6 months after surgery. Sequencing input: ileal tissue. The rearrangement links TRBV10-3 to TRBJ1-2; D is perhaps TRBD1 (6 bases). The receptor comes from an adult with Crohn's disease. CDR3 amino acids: CAIRGDISHGYTF. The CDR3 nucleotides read TGTGCCATCAGAGGGGACATCAGTCATGGCTACACCTTC.